The 6 T cell receptor beta chains in this list originate from one sample, sequenced in a study of vaccination and CD4 T cells after COVID-19. Cultured CD4+ T cell DNA was sequenced using the Oncomine TCR Beta short-read assay. Using its own MiXCR run on the PCR reads, TCRdb lists one record per CDR3 protein. Found here are more than 20,000 distinct CDR3 sequences, around 40% of them singletons; the top ten hold around 5%. No antigen is known for these receptors. Treatment of the sample: roughly 10-day PBMC culture with coronavirus spike peptide pools or control peptides (ViraFEST assay). The starting material was CD4+ T cells from blood, cultured in vitro, obtained before SARS-CoV-2 vaccination. The receptors were gathered from a human donor who had recovered from COVID-19.

The genes are TRBV28 and TRBJ2-5, with 14 bases that match TRBD2. This CDR3 has 16 residues. With V trimmed by 5 bases and J by 5 bases, 7 bases remained unmatched. Germline V CDR1 and CDR2: MDHEN, SYDVKM. Here the CDR3 DNA reads TGTGCCAGCAGTCCCGGGACTAGCGGGAGTGCCGAGACCCAGTACTTC. Its translation is CASSPGTSGSAETQYF. Full variable domain (rest looked up from reference TRBV28 and TRBJ2-5): DVKVTQSSRYLVKRTGEKVFLECVQDMDHENMFWYRQDPGLGLRLIYFSYDVKMKEKGDIPEGYSVSREKKERFSLILESASTNQTSMYLCASSPGTSGSAETQYFGPGTRLLVL.

J is TRBJ1-4 and V is TRBV6-5; D might be TRBD1 (5 bases). The CDR3 covers 18 residues. Deletions cut 0 bases from V and 5 bases from J, with 19 bases between. Germline V gene sequence: CDR1 MNHEY, CDR2 SVGAGI. The CDR3 coding sequence is TGTGCCAGCAGTTACTCATCTCCCGGGACGGGGAGAAATGAAAAACTGTTTTTT. Its protein is CASSYSSPGTGRNEKLFF.

This rearrangement joins TRBV7-9 to TRBJ1-2; TRBD1 matches at 8 bases. The length of the CDR3 is 15 residues. V was clipped by 5 bases and J by 0 bases; unmatched bases: 5. Germline V gene lookup returns CDR1 SEHNR and CDR2 FQNEAQ (reference sequence). For the CDR3, the DNA is TGTGCCAGCAGCCTAGGACAGGGCACTAACTATGGCTACACCTTC. Translation: CASSLGQGTNYGYTF.

This chain uses TRBV14 with TRBJ2-7; no firm D call. V gave up 0 bases and J gave up 6 bases, with 6 bases separating them. The CDR3 totals 12 residues. Germline CDR1 is SGHDN and CDR2 is FVKESK. CDR3 in DNA: TGTGCCAGCAGCCAAGATCTGAGCGAGCAGTACTTC. It yields the protein CASSQDLSEQYF.

V and J are TRBV6-1 and TRBJ2-7; the D gene is possibly TRBD1 (6 bases). CDR1 is MNHNS and CDR2 is SASEGT in the germline V gene. Trimming stripped 5 bases from V and 3 bases from J, with 14 bases between. The CDR3 loop spans 14 amino acids. CDR3 region: CASSRQVPSYEQYF. As DNA, the CDR3 is TGTGCCAGCAGTAGACAGGTACCCAGCTACGAGCAGTACTTC.

This clonotype was recorded a few times. The CDR3 spells CASNPPRSLSRSGTDTQYF. CDR3 in DNA: TGTGCCAGCAACCCCCCCCGGTCCCTCTCCCGAAGCGGCACAGATACGCAGTATTTT. The chain joins TRBV7-9 to TRBJ2-3; the D is unclear. Germline CDR1 and CDR2: SEHNR and FQNEAQ (reference sequence). This CDR3 contains 19 residues. Trimming shortened V by 7 bases and J by 1 base, and 27 bases separated the two germline ends.